The source of this T cell receptor (beta chain) is a study of shared clonotypes between healthy human individuals (dated by TCRdb to the early 2020s). Notes on the research overall: A few men and two women, aged 18 to 49 years, made up the cohort. For each donor, CD4 naive and CD4 memory were each given three plates, CD8 naive was given two plates, and CD8 memory was given one plate. To estimate repertoire size and how much clonotypes are shared between individuals, the study performed deep sequencing of blood TCR repertoires from a few healthy adults. To increase sequencing depth and limit assay-specific biases, different laboratories used diverse techniques to prepare libraries and sequence TCR repertoires. Between about 0.94 and 8.9 billion PBMCs per donor were obtained by leukapheresis.

TCR CDR3 regions were amplified from genomic DNA by multiplex PCR using the deep immunoSEQ assay. For each cell subset, the extracted genomic DNA was distributed evenly across all wells of several immunoSEQ 96-well plates, and each plate served as one replicate. Each replicate PCR for sorted subsets received 150 to 250 ng genomic DNA, equal to roughly 30,000 T cell genomes. The purified libraries were quantified using a Qubit 3.0 fluorometer, sized with a Bioanalyzer 2100, and then quantified again using the KAPA Library Quantification kit. Every immunoSEQ 96-well plate was sequenced on a separate single-read 150-cycle Illumina NextSeq 550 flow cell. Per the original workflow: Because the immunoSEQ output included only junctional sequences and no quality scores, the filtering could not be the same as the filtering used for full-length reads. To assign V/J genes and CDR3, sequences were annotated using PyIR, a Python wrapper for IgBLAST v1.9, with IMGT germline references. Reads were filtered out if the reads had weak V/J assignments (E-value above 1e-6), no CDR3, stop codons, out-of-frame junctions, or ambiguous translated residues. V3J clonotypes were defined as sequences sharing an identical inferred V gene, J gene, and CDR3 amino acid sequence. Percentage overlap between repertoires was calculated by dividing the number of shared unique clonotypes by the size of the smaller repertoire. Richness of each repertoire was evaluated using RTK rarefaction, the Chao1 estimator, and Recon v2.1 estimates of unobserved clonotypes. Generation probabilities were computed with OLGA for all TCRbeta clonotypes obtained by the gDNA method from a handful of donors. TCRdb's version of the immuneACCESS table is confined to in-frame rearrangements and falls short of the full clone set. An unresolved V gene accounts for under half of the shortfall where checked; the remainder is of unknown origin. The V and J calls and clone size are taken from that table; D and trimming were inferred from the DNA. The sample includes about 1 million clones, with roughly 75% observed a single time. The top ten constitute about 1.5% of the sample.

Remarks on this clone: Its target antigen remains unknown. No clone much larger than this one lies a single base away; base qualities are absent.

V sheds 3 bases and J sheds 2 bases, leaving 12 bases between their ends. Based on the germline V gene, the CDR1 and CDR2 sequences are WSHSY and SAAADI. The CDR3 runs 15 residues from the cysteine to the phenylalanine. The retained sequence is limited to the CDR3, 45 bases, with the frame set at the first base. Donors were healthy HIV-negative adults with no recently reported acute infections or vaccinations. Every donor was a Caucasian adult residing in Nashville, Tennessee, USA. CD4+ T cells were enriched through magnetic negative selection, after which naive cells were positively selected on CD45RA and the remaining negative fraction served as the memory subset. Blood was obtained by leukapheresis, after which PBMCs were separated by Ficoll-Histopaque density gradient centrifugation and cryopreserved in liquid nitrogen vapor phase. Analytical flow cytometry was used to check the purity and quantity of every magnetically sorted T cell population. Genomic DNA was isolated from every sorted fraction and measured by UV absorbance on a Nanodrop 2000c.

On the study overall, not on this receptor specifically: Estimated clonotype richness was generally larger for naive than for memory subsets. Pairwise subsampling indicated that sequencing depth was expected to affect the degree of clonotype sharing among donors. Because the study included only a small number of donors, the genetic and exposure-history diversity represented was limited. Sampling was restricted to blood, and TCR repertoires in tissue are likely to differ from TCR repertoires in blood. Roughly 5% of naive CD4, around 3.5% of naive CD8, approximately 2% of memory CD4, and more than 0.35% of memory CD8 clonotypes were shared across several donors. Compared with non-shared clonotypes, clonotypes shared by all four sorted-subset donors had higher generation probabilities. Incomplete sequencing was indicated by rarefaction of sorted-subset datasets, despite the large sequencing depth.

This receptor was obtained from a man between 18 and 29 years old in good health. Specimen: memory CD4+ T cells sorted from blood. The cell subset or site label of this sample denotes: CD45RA-negative fraction. The sequence joins TRBV10-2 to TRBJ2-3; a weak D assignment points to TRBD2 (5 bases agree). The sequence in DNA is TGCGCCAGCAGTGATAACAGCGGACTCACAGATACGCAGTATTTT. The encoded protein is CASSDNSGLTDTQYF.